A single sample gave rise to the 25 T cell receptor beta chains below, sequenced in a study of OX40 agonist ivuxolimab in advanced cancers. Data came from immunoSEQ multiplex PCR; TCRdb stores just in-frame clones and leaves some out. This sample yields under 80,000 clones, of which around 90% are seen a single time; approximately 2.5% belongs to the top ten. Sequences were derived from CD4+ or CD8+ T cells sorted from blood, sampled in a trial of the OX40 agonist ivuxolimab. These receptors were collected from an adult with an advanced solid tumor such as melanoma, head and neck, liver or kidney cancer.

V gene TRBV21-1 combines with J gene TRBJ2-2; the table's D call, TRBD2, was not checked against the DNA. TRBV21-1 is shown as a pseudogene. CDR3 size: 15 residues. CDR3 region: CASSNPGGRTGELFF. CDR3 DNA: TGTGCCAGCAGCAACCCCGGCGGGAGGACCGGGGAGCTGTTTTTT.

This clone was counted between two and nine times. The chain recombines TRBV5-4 with TRBJ2-1, with 11 bases matching TRBD2. The CDR3 has 16 residues. V was pared by 4 bases and J by 5 bases, with 8 bases of the junction left unmatched. The germline CDR1 and CDR2 sequences are SGHNT and YYREEE (reference sequence). The CDR3 nucleotides read TGTGCCAGCAGCCGAATTTTAGCGGGGGGGCACAATGAGCAGTTCTTC. Its protein product is CASSRILAGGHNEQFF.

The J gene is TRBJ2-2, the V gene TRBV10-2, with 9 bases lining up with TRBD1. This CDR3 is built from 16 residues. In germline, CDR1 is WSHSY, CDR2 SAAADI. The V segment lost 8 bases and the J segment 4 bases; nucleotides outside the gene matches: 11. The CDR3 region is CASRPPGTGSTGELFF. For the CDR3, the DNA is TGCGCCAGCCGCCCCCCCGGGACAGGGTCCACCGGGGAGCTGTTTTTT.

The chain joins TRBV25-1 to TRBJ2-1, with 10 bases fitting TRBD2. The CDR3 runs to 16 residues. V lost 3 bases, J lost 9 bases, and 11 bases stayed unmatched. From germline, CDR1 is MGHDK and CDR2 SYGVNS. This CDR3 is CASSDELAGLRSEQFF. The CDR3 nucleotides read TGTGCCAGCAGTGATGAACTAGCGGGGCTGAGGTCTGAGCAGTTCTTC.

The CDR3 region has the DNA TGCGCCAGCAGCCAAGATCCGGCGGGGGGGAACACCGGGGAGCTGTTTTTT. Amino acid sequence: CASSQDPAGGNTGELFF. This chain connects TRBV4-3 to TRBJ2-2; 8 bases align to TRBD2. Germline lookup yields CDR1 LGHNA and CDR2 YSLEER. This CDR3 is built from 17 residues. V lost 0 bases and J lost 1; bases outside the gene matches: 4.

This clone was picked up one time. The CDR3 nucleotides read TGTGCCAGCAGTGTCGGGGATTTGGAGACCCAGTACTTC. This sequence encodes CASSVGDLETQYF. This chain uses TRBV2 with TRBJ2-5; TRBD2 is a possible D gene (5 bases). The germline CDR1 and CDR2 sequences are SNHLY and FYNNEI. Deletions cut 4 bases from V and 5 bases from J, with 11 bases between. This CDR3 region has 13 residues.

This clone was seen only a few times. This rearrangement joins TRBV7-9 to TRBJ2-2, with a possible D match to TRBD2 (5 bases). The V end lost 5 bases, the J end lost 6 bases, and 13 bases lay between the germline ends. The length of the CDR3 is 14 residues. Germline values: CDR1 SEHNR, CDR2 FQNEAQ (reference sequence). This chain's CDR3 is CASSNGMEAGELFF. CDR3 DNA sequence: TGTGCCAGCAGCAATGGGATGGAGGCCGGGGAGCTGTTTTTT.

The V and J genes are TRBV5-1 and TRBJ2-4; D is uncertain. The CDR3 contains 15 residues. V lost 0 bases and J 2 bases, leaving 9 bases between the germline ends. The germline gives CDR1 SGHRS, CDR2 YFSETQ. CDR3: CASSLGRASKNIQYF. The CDR3 coding sequence is TGCGCCAGCAGCTTGGGCCGGGCATCCAAAAACATTCAGTACTTC.

This chain uses TRBV11-2 with TRBJ2-5, with 12 positions matching TRBD2. The CDR3 runs to 16 residues. V was pared by 3 bases and J by 0 bases, with 2 bases of the junction left unmatched. Per the germline V gene, CDR1 is SGHAT and CDR2 is FQNNGV. CDR3 loop: CASSFGLAGYQETQYF. The DNA of the CDR3 is TGTGCCAGCAGCTTTGGACTAGCGGGGTACCAAGAGACCCAGTACTTC. Full variable domain (rest looked up from reference TRBV11-2 and TRBJ2-5): EAGVAQSPRYKIIEKRQSVAFWCNPISGHATLYWYQQILGQGPKLLIQFQNNGVVDDSQLPKDRFSAERLKGVDSTLKIQPAKLEDSAVYLCASSFGLAGYQETQYFGPGTRLLVL.

The V gene is TRBV5-1, the J gene TRBJ2-5; D gene uncertain. CDR1 and CDR2 (germline): SGHRS, YFSETQ. This CDR3 spans 11 amino acids. The V end lost 5 bases, the J end lost 2 bases, and 4 bases lay between the germline ends. The CDR3 bases are TGCGCCAGCAGTCGGCAAGAGACCCAGTACTTC. Amino acid sequence: CASSRQETQYF.

This chain joins TRBV9 and TRBJ1-1; D remains unclear. This CDR3 has 13 residues. Germline V gene data show CDR1 as SGDLS and CDR2 as YYNGEE. V was pared by 4 bases and J by 3 bases, with 10 bases between. The CDR3 coding sequence is TGTGCCAGCAGCTACAGCGGGGACACTGAAGCTTTCTTT. Its translation is CASSYSGDTEAFF.

The V call is TRBV7-2, the J call TRBJ2-3; 8 positions match TRBD2. This CDR3 has 14 residues. Germline lookup yields CDR1 SGHTA and CDR2 FQGNSA. V shed 4 bases, J shed 2 bases, and the junction held 2 bases outside the gene matches. The CDR3 coding sequence is TGTGCCAGCAGCTCGGGAGGGCCCACAGATACGCAGTATTTT. Amino acids: CASSSGGPTDTQYF.

V gene TRBV4-3 combines with J gene TRBJ1-4, with 12 bases matching TRBD1. Germline V gene sequence: CDR1 LGHNA, CDR2 YSLEER. The CDR3 is 15 residues long. The V and J ends lost 3 bases and 8 bases, in that order; junction bases with no gene match: 4. The CDR3 DNA reads as TGCGCCAGCAGCCAGGCCGGGACAGGGGGCGAAAAACTGTTTTTT. Translation gives CASSQAGTGGEKLFF.

This clone is categorized as medium-sized (0.01 to 0.1%). This chain connects TRBV7-2 to TRBJ1-2; the D is unclear. The V and J ends lost 5 bases and 7 bases respectively, with 20 bases between them. CDR1 SGHTA and CDR2 FQGNSA come from the germline V gene. CDR3 size: 15 residues. The CDR3 coding sequence is TGTGCCAGCAGCCCCGACATCATGGGTGCCCGTGGCTACACCTTC. Translated: CASSPDIMGARGYTF.

The chain is built from TRBV14 and TRBJ2-7; possibly TRBD1 for D (6 bases). The germline gives CDR1 SGHDN, CDR2 FVKESK. V was clipped by 0 bases and J by 4 bases, with 7 bases between them. CDR3 size: 13 residues. CDR3 nucleotide sequence: TGTGCCAGCAGCCAAGATCAGGGGTACGAGCAGTACTTC. Translated: CASSQDQGYEQYF.

The J gene is TRBJ1-6, the V gene TRBV7-2, with TRBD1 matching over 7 bases. The CDR3 length is 15 residues. V trimming: 3 bases; J trimming: 4 bases; junction bases outside the gene matches: 3. Germline V gene sequence: CDR1 SGHTA, CDR2 FQGNSA. CDR3 sequence reads: CASSFSGQYNSPLHF. In DNA form, the CDR3 reads TGTGCCAGCAGCTTTTCGGGACAGTATAATTCACCCCTCCACTTT.

The gene calls are TRBV11-1 and TRBJ1-1; 7 bases fit TRBD1. The CDR3 has 15 residues. The germline V gene encodes CDR1 SGHAT and CDR2 FQDESV (reference sequence). The ends lost 4 bases at V and 0 bases at J; junction bases unmatched: 5. The CDR3 spells CASSSSDRMNTEAFF. CDR3 bases: TGTGCCAGCAGCTCCTCGGACAGGATGAACACTGAAGCTTTCTTT.

The CDR3 DNA sequence: TGTGCCAGCAGCTTAGGTGATACGCAGTATTTT. It codes for CASSLGDTQYF. The rearrangement uses TRBV5-4 and TRBJ2-3; D is unclear. CDR1 is SGHNT and CDR2 is YYREEE in the germline V gene (reference sequence). This CDR3 has 11 amino acids. With 2 bases removed from V and 6 bases from J, the gap between germline ends came to 4 bases.

The chain joins TRBV15 to TRBJ1-5, with a weak D call TRBD1 (5 bases). CDR1 and CDR2 from the germline V gene are LNHNV and YYDKDF (reference sequence). The CDR3 has 14 amino acids. The germline V and J ends were trimmed by 0 bases and 7 bases, with 10 bases remaining between them. CDR3 DNA sequence: TGTGCCACCAGCAGAGACAGGGTACAACAGCCCCAGCATTTT. Its translation: CATSRDRVQQPQHF.

The rearrangement links TRBV2 to TRBJ2-1; no reliable D call. V lost 2 bases and J 4 bases, leaving 6 bases between the germline ends. CDR1 is SNHLY, CDR2 FYNNEI, per germline. The CDR3 consists of 13 residues. The CDR3 protein is CASSETTYNEQFF. CDR3 DNA sequence: TGTGCCAGCAGTGAAACCACATACAATGAGCAGTTCTTC.

The V gene is TRBV28, the J gene TRBJ1-2; D not resolved. CDR3 length equals 12 residues. CDR1 and CDR2 from the germline V gene are MDHEN and SYDVKM. Trimming cost V 6 bases and J 2 bases, with 7 bases left between them. CDR3 residues: CASSFINYGYTF. The CDR3 DNA sequence: TGTGCCAGCAGCTTCATCAACTATGGCTACACCTTC.

This chain uses TRBV10-1 with TRBJ1-1, with 8 nucleotides matching TRBD1. The V and J ends lost 6 bases and 3 bases, in that order; junction bases with no gene match: 6. Germline CDR1 WNHNN, CDR2 SYGVQD (reference sequence). CDR3 length: 14 residues. The CDR3 loop is CASRSDREHTEAFF. The DNA for the CDR3 is TGCGCCAGCAGATCGGACAGGGAGCACACTGAAGCTTTCTTT.

This chain links TRBV20-1 with TRBJ2-7; D gene unclear. Germline V lookup: CDR1 DFQATT, CDR2 SNEGSKA (reference sequence). The CDR3 sequence is 11 residues long. V lost 3 bases to trimming and J lost 2 bases, with 5 bases between them. CDR3 nucleotides: TGCAGTGCTAGTCAGCCCTACGAGCAGTACTTC. Its protein product is CSASQPYEQYF.

The J gene is TRBJ2-7, the V gene TRBV28; maybe TRBD1 (6 bases). The germline gives CDR1 MDHEN, CDR2 SYDVKM. This CDR3 contains 17 residues. V was cut by 1 base and J by 2 bases, with 18 bases left in between. CDR3 bases: TGTGCCAGCAGTTTATCCCCAGGGGTCAGTCAAGCCTACGAGCAGTACTTC. This sequence encodes CASSLSPGVSQAYEQYF.

J is TRBJ2-5 and V is TRBV7-9; D is uncertain. CDR1 is SEHNR and CDR2 is FQNEAQ in the germline V gene (reference sequence). There are 14 residues in the CDR3. Between the trimmed V and J ends, which lost 5 bases and 2 bases, there was a span of 12 bases. Here the CDR3 reads CASSPPSGQETQYF. The CDR3 DNA reads TGTGCCAGCAGCCCTCCGAGTGGACAAGAGACCCAGTACTTC.